These 2 T cell receptor beta chains share one sample of origin, sequenced in a study of monozygotic twins with inflammatory bowel disease. TCRdb reworked the 5' RACE reads into one entry per CDR3 protein, no DNA. In all, the sample yields some 130,000 distinct CDR3 sequences. The specimen was blood. The receptors were gathered from a human donor with ulcerative colitis or Crohn's disease, or a healthy co-twin of an affected twin (not recorded which).

The chain couples TRBV30 to TRBJ1-2. Per germline, CDR1 GTSNPN and CDR2 SVGIG (reference sequence). The CDR3 is 12 amino acids. The CDR3 protein is CAWRRISEGYTF.

The chain links TRBV4-3 to TRBJ2-7; the D gene TCRdb calls, TRBD2, cannot be checked with no DNA. This CDR3 region has 16 residues. CDR1 and CDR2 (germline): LGHNA, YSLEER. CDR3 region: CASSQDFRALDYEQYF.